These 15 T cell receptor beta chains share one sample of origin, sequenced in a study of blood T cell repertoires in COVID-19. Data came from immunoSEQ multiplex PCR; TCRdb stores just in-frame clones and leaves some out. This table has some 390,000 clones, about 88% appearing once. The source material was peripheral blood. The receptor source for this set is a woman aged 35 to 49 with COVID-19, enrolled during active disease.

The V gene is TRBV6-4, the J gene TRBJ2-7; no clear D gene. The V end lost 0 bases, the J end lost 7 bases, and 4 bases lay between the germline ends. The CDR3 loop spans 11 amino acids. Germline values: CDR1 MRHNA, CDR2 SNTAGT. In nucleotides, the CDR3 is TGTGCCAGCAGTGACTCTCGGGAGCAGTACTTC. Translating it yields CASSDSREQYF.

J is TRBJ1-5 and V is TRBV18, with D perhaps matching TRBD1 (5 bases). The germline V gene encodes CDR1 KGHSH and CDR2 LQKENI. The CDR3 is 17 residues long. Trimming removed 3 bases from V and 6 bases from J, with 21 bases in between. DNA for the CDR3: TGTGCCAGCTCACCTCCGGCAGGGAAGGGTTTGGGTCAGCCCCAGCATTTT. Residues: CASSPPAGKGLGQPQHF.

The chain is built from TRBV5-4 and TRBJ2-7, with D maybe TRBD2 (6 bases). The CDR3 sequence is 14 residues long. CDR1 SGHNT and CDR2 YYREEE come from the germline V gene (reference sequence). Trimming stripped 6 bases from V and 2 bases from J, with 15 bases between. The CDR3 nucleotides read TGTGCCAGCAACCCCGCGGGGAGTCCCTACGAGCAGTACTTC. It yields the protein CASNPAGSPYEQYF.

The V call is TRBV27, the J call TRBJ2-1; TRBD2 aligns across 7 bases. Germline V gene data show CDR1 as MNHEY and CDR2 as SMNVEV (reference sequence). The J segment lost 3 bases and the V segment lost 3 bases, leaving 8 bases of the junction unmatched. The CDR3 is made up of 16 amino acids. DNA for the CDR3: TGTGCCAGCAGTTTTGAGGTACCTAGCGGCTACAATGAGCAGTTCTTC. This translates into CASSFEVPSGYNEQFF.

This clone was recorded only once. This rearrangement joins TRBV19 to TRBJ1-1, with TRBD1 matching 8 bases. There are 14 residues in the CDR3. CDR1 and CDR2 (germline): LNHDA, SQIVND (reference sequence). V dropped 4 bases and J dropped 0; count of bases not matched to a gene: 1. The CDR3 reads CASSKTGVNTEAFF. DNA for the CDR3: TGTGCCAGTAGTAAGACAGGGGTGAACACTGAAGCTTTCTTT.

The CDR3 region is CARSSENQPQHF. The CDR3 DNA reads as TGTGCCAGAAGCTCGGAGAATCAGCCCCAGCATTTT. This sequence joins TRBV5-3 and TRBJ1-5; D ambiguous. TRBV5-3 is labeled an ORF, and its function is uncertain. CDR3 length: 12 amino acids. V was pared by 3 bases and J by 4 bases, with 5 bases between.

This chain connects TRBV6-5 to TRBJ2-7, with TRBD1 as a possible D gene (6 bases). V was shortened by 2 bases and J by 5 bases, with 13 bases between the two germline ends. The CDR3 has 14 residues. Germline V gene data show CDR1 as MNHEY and CDR2 as SVGAGI. This chain's CDR3 is CASSYDRIVNEQYF. The CDR3 bases are TGTGCCAGCAGTTACGACAGGATCGTCAACGAGCAGTACTTC.

The chain is built from TRBV28 and TRBJ1-4; TRBD1 aligns across 9 bases. Trimming removed 2 bases from V and 4 bases from J; junction bases left unmatched: 2. The CDR3 loop spans 15 amino acids. Germline CDR1 is MDHEN and CDR2 is SYDVKM. CDR3 loop: CASSLGTGYNEKLFF. Here the CDR3 DNA reads TGTGCCAGCAGTTTAGGGACAGGGTATAATGAAAAACTGTTTTTT. Drawing the rest from reference TRBV28 and TRBJ1-4, the complete variable domain is DVKVTQSSRYLVKRTGEKVFLECVQDMDHENMFWYRQDPGLGLRLIYFSYDVKMKEKGDIPEGYSVSREKKERFSLILESASTNQTSMYLCASSLGTGYNEKLFFGSGTQLSVL.

The rearrangement joins TRBV30 to TRBJ1-4; no definite D call. V dropped 7 bases and J dropped 5 bases, with 14 bases sitting between them. The CDR3 is 13 amino acids. CDR1 and CDR2 (germline): GTSNPN, SVGIG (reference sequence). The CDR3: CASEGAGNEKLFF. CDR3 coding DNA: TGTGCCTCGGAGGGAGCCGGAAATGAAAAACTGTTTTTT.

This clone was seen a few times. The genes are TRBV5-1 and TRBJ2-7, with D possibly TRBD2 on 5 matching bases. The germline V gene has CDR1 SGHRS and CDR2 YFSETQ. The length of the CDR3 is 14 residues. The ends were cut back, 3 bases at V and 2 bases at J, with 12 bases in the middle. The CDR3 sequence is CASSYGNGAYEQYF. The DNA for the CDR3 is TGCGCCAGCAGCTACGGGAACGGAGCCTACGAGCAGTACTTC.

This chain links TRBV6-5 with TRBJ1-1; 10 positions match TRBD1. V lost 5 bases to trimming and J lost 2 bases; unmatched junction nucleotides: 5. The CDR3 sequence is 15 residues long. Germline V gene lookup returns CDR1 MNHEY and CDR2 SVGAGI. CDR3 DNA sequence: TGTGCCAGCAGTCGGGGGACAGGGGTTAACACTGAAGCTTTCTTT. Translation: CASSRGTGVNTEAFF.

This clone was observed a few times. The rearrangement joins TRBV7-9 to TRBJ2-7, with 10 bases identical to TRBD2. This CDR3 is 14 amino acids long. CDR1 SEHNR and CDR2 FQNEAQ come from the germline V gene (reference sequence). V dropped 3 bases and J dropped 2; count of bases not matched to a gene: 1. In nucleotides, the CDR3 is TGTGCCAGCAGCTTTCTAGCGGGGGCCTACGAGCAGTACTTC. This sequence encodes CASSFLAGAYEQYF.

The rearrangement joins TRBV9 to TRBJ2-6, with D possibly matching TRBD1 (6 bases). V was pared by 0 bases and J by 0 bases, with 10 bases between. This CDR3 contains 17 residues. The germline gives CDR1 SGDLS, CDR2 YYNGEE. The CDR3 bases are TGTGCCAGCAGCGTAGCAGGGGCTGGCTCTGGGGCCAACGTCCTGACTTTC. This sequence encodes CASSVAGAGSGANVLTF.

The rearrangement links TRBV6-6 to TRBJ2-2; 7 bases agree with TRBD1. Germline V gives CDR1 MNHNY, CDR2 SVGAGI (reference sequence). Germline trimming cut 8 bases from V and 1 base from J; bases unmatched to any gene: 4. The CDR3 spans 14 residues. For the CDR3, the DNA is TGTGCCAGCCGCCGGGACAGGAACACCGGGGAGCTGTTTTTT. This codes for CASRRDRNTGELFF.

The chain couples TRBV11-2 to TRBJ1-1; D gene unclear. The CDR3 consists of 12 residues. V lost 1 base, J lost 7 bases, and 7 bases lay in between. The germline V gene has CDR1 SGHAT and CDR2 FQNNGV. Here the CDR3 DNA reads TGTGCCAGCAGCTTAGCTTACAGTGAAGCTTTCTTT. This translates into CASSLAYSEAFF.